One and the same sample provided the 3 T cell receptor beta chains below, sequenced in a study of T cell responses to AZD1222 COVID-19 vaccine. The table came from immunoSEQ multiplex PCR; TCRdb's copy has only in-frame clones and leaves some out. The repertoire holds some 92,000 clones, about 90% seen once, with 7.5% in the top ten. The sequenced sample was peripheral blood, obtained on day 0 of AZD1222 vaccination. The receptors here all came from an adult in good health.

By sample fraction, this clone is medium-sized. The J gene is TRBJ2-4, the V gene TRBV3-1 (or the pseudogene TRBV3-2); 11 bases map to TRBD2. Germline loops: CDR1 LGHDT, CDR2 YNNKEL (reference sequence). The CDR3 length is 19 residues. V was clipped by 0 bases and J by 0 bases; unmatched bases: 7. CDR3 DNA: TGTGCCAGCAGCCAAGAAACTAGCGGGGGTTTACTAGCCAAAAACATTCAGTACTTC. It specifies CASSQETSGGLLAKNIQYF.

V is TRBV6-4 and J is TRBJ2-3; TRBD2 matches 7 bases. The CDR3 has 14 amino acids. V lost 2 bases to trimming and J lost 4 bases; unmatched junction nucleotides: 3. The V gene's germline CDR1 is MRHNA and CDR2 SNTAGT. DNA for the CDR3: TGTGCCAGCAGTGACGGCGGGAGCGCAGATACGCAGTATTTT. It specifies CASSDGGSADTQYF.

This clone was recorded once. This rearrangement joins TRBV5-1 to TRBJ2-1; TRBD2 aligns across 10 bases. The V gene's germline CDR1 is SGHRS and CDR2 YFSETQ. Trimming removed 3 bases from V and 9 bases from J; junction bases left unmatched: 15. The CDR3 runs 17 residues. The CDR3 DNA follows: TGCGCCAGCAGCTCACGACTGGGTCTAGCGGGAGAAGGTGAGCAGTTCTTC. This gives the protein CASSSRLGLAGEGEQFF.